This TCR beta chain was identified in a study of chemoradiotherapy in HPV16-positive cancers. Libraries were prepared by immunoSEQ multiplex PCR; TCRdb keeps only in-frame clonotypes and omits some of them. The table has some 11,000 clones, around 72% seen once. V was clipped by 1 base and J by 2 bases, with 12 bases between them. CDR3 length equals 15 residues. Germline V gives CDR1 SGHTA, CDR2 FQGTGA. This sequence joins TRBV7-3 and TRBJ2-7; D might be TRBD1 or TRBD2, each matching 5 bases. The receptor was derived from a human donor with HPV-associated anogenital cancer. Sample acquisition took place from a patient who underwent chemoradiotherapy. The CDR3 loop reads CASSLMAGRAYEQYF. CDR3 nucleotides: TGTGCCAGCAGCTTAATGGCAGGGCGGGCCTACGAGCAGTACTTC.